This entry lists 12 T cell receptor beta chains sequenced from one sample in a study of blood T cells in healthy people across ages. The authors ran a second PCR of roughly 6 to 12 cycles using a sample-barcoded 5' primer and a J-beta primer mix. MiXCR, run by TCRdb on the 5' RACE reads, gives a single entry per CDR3 protein. The data show hundreds of thousands of distinct CDR3 sequences, about 61% seen once. The sequenced sample was blood. Source of these receptors: a man aged 35-49 years in good health.

The CDR3 DNA follows: TGTGCCAGCAGCCAAGGCGTGTCCTACAATGAGCAGTACTTC. Translated, it gives CASSQGVSYNEQYF. V usage is TRBV14 and J usage is TRBJ2-1; no clear D. The DNA end favors TRBJ2-7, so the J call may be wrong. The CDR3 consists of 14 residues. Germline CDR1 reads SGHDN; CDR2 reads FVKESK.

This sequence joins TRBV7-9 and TRBJ2-6; possibly TRBD1 or TRBD2 for D (6 bases each). The germline CDR1 and CDR2 sequences are SEHNR and FQNEAQ (reference sequence). V gave up 7 bases and J gave up 2 bases, with 15 bases separating them. The CDR3 is 16 amino acids. The CDR3 DNA reads as TGTGCCAGCACCAAAAGGGGGGAGGCTGGGGCCAACGTCCTGACTTTC. Translation gives CASTKRGEAGANVLTF.

This clonotype was seen only once. V and J are TRBV12-3 or TRBV12-4 and TRBJ2-7; D might be TRBD2 (5 bases). Trimming left V 5 bases short and J 0 bases short, with 8 bases between. The CDR3 is 13 residues long. DNA for the CDR3: TGTGCCAGCAGTAGGACTCGCTCCTACGAGCAGTACTTC. This encodes CASSRTRSYEQYF.

The V and J genes are TRBV27 and TRBJ2-5, with 7 nucleotides matching TRBD1. CDR3 length: 12 residues. Losses at the gene ends were 8 bases for V and 5 bases for J; bases not matched to a gene: 5. Germline V gene data show CDR1 as MNHEY and CDR2 as SMNVEV (reference sequence). CDR3 coding DNA: TGTGCCAGCGGCAGGGGGATGGAGACCCAGTACTTC. Translated, it gives CASGRGMETQYF.

The chain couples TRBV29-1 to TRBJ1-1; D might be TRBD1 (5 bases). The CDR3 length is 12 residues. V lost 7 bases and J 0 bases, leaving 9 bases between the germline ends. Germline V gives CDR1 SQVTM, CDR2 ANQGSEA. CDR3 sequence: CSGGSVNTEAFF. CDR3 coding DNA: TGCAGCGGGGGGTCAGTGAACACTGAAGCTTTCTTT.

This clonotype has more than one count but fewer than ten. This chain connects TRBV27 to TRBJ2-1, with 8 positions matching TRBD1. The V segment lost 4 bases and the J segment 8 bases; nucleotides outside the gene matches: 1. The CDR3 is made up of 12 amino acids. CDR1 MNHEY and CDR2 SMNVEV come from the germline V gene (reference sequence). The CDR3 bases are TGTGCCAGCAGTTCACAGGGGGATGAGCAGTTCTTC. It specifies CASSSQGDEQFF.

The chain couples TRBV28 to TRBJ2-1, with 8 bases matching TRBD1. The V and J ends lost 9 bases and 9 bases, in that order; junction bases with no gene match: 19. The CDR3 spans 16 residues. The germline CDR1 and CDR2 sequences are MDHEN and SYDVKM. CDR3 loop: CASLRHGQGLFGEQFF. CDR3 DNA: TGTGCCAGTCTGCGCCATGGACAGGGACTTTTTGGTGAGCAGTTCTTC.

This chain links TRBV28 with TRBJ2-5; D gene unclear. Germline CDR1 and CDR2: MDHEN and SYDVKM. Deletions cut 2 bases from V and 2 bases from J, with 15 bases between. This CDR3 has 16 residues. CDR3 DNA: TGTGCCAGCAGTTTAAAACGCCGGCCGGATCAAGAGACCCAGTACTTC. Protein sequence: CASSLKRRPDQETQYF.

This sequence joins TRBV5-8 and TRBJ1-2, with TRBD1 matching over 7 bases. The CDR3 is 15 amino acids. In germline, CDR1 is SGHTS, CDR2 YDEGEE. V dropped 5 bases and J dropped 1; count of bases not matched to a gene: 8. CDR3 in DNA: TGTGCCAGCAGATTAGAGGGACAGTTTAACTATGGCTACACCTTC. Its translation is CASRLEGQFNYGYTF.

The chain uses TRBV24-1 and TRBJ2-7, with TRBD2 matching 11 bases. CDR3 length equals 16 residues. The germline gives CDR1 KGHDR, CDR2 SFDVKD. With 3 bases clipped from V and 4 bases from J, the junction kept 7 bases outside the gene matches. The CDR3 here is CATSDTGTSGNYEQYF. The CDR3 DNA reads as TGTGCCACCAGTGATACCGGGACTAGCGGAAATTACGAGCAGTACTTC.

The CDR3 nucleotides are TGTGCCAGCAGTTACTCGATGGCGAATACGCAGTATTTT. The encoded protein is CASSYSMANTQYF. The genes are TRBV6-5 and TRBJ2-3; D unresolved. Per the germline V gene, CDR1 is MNHEY and CDR2 is SVGAGI. Between the trimmed V and J ends, which lost 0 bases and 7 bases, there was a span of 8 bases. CDR3 length: 13 residues.

The sample holds one count of this clonotype. The gene calls are TRBV28 and TRBJ2-1; 14 bases agree with TRBD2. V was clipped by 6 bases and J by 13 bases; unmatched bases: 11. This CDR3 is built from 15 residues. Germline V gene lookup returns CDR1 MDHEN and CDR2 SYDVKM. In DNA form, the CDR3 reads TGTGCCAGCAGGGGACCGGGACTAGCGGGAGAAAAACAGTTCTTC. Translated, it gives CASRGPGLAGEKQFF. The full variable domain, in which reference TRBV28 and TRBJ2-1 provide the parts outside the CDR3, is DVKVTQSSRYLVKRTGEKVFLECVQDMDHENMFWYRQDPGLGLRLIYFSYDVKMKEKGDIPEGYSVSREKKERFSLILESASTNQTSMYLCASRGPGLAGEKQFFGPGTRLTVL.